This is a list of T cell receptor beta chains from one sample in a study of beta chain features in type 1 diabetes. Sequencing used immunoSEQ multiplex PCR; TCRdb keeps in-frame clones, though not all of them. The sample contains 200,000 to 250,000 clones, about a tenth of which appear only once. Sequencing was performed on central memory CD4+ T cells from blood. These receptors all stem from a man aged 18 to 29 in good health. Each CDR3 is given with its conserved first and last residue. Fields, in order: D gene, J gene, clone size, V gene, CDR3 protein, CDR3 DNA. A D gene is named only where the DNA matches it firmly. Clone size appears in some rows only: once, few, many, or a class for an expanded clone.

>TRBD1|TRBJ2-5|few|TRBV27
CASSLSGQARRWETQYF
TGTGCCAGCAGTTTATCCGGACAGGCCCGCCGGTGGGAGACCCAGTACTTC
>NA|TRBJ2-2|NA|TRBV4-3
CASSQDGVIGELFF
TGCGCCAGCAGCCAAGATGGGGTCATCGGGGAGCTGTTTTTT
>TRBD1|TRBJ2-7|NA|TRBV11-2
CASSLSQGATYEQYF
TGTGCCAGCAGCTTAAGCCAGGGGGCTACCTACGAGCAGTACTTC
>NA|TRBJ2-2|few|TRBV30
CAWSPDPRGGELFF
TGTGCCTGGAGCCCGGACCCACGCGGCGGGGAGCTGTTTTTT
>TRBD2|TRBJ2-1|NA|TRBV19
CASSIYGGLAGGVWFF
TGTGCCAGTAGTATATATGGTGGACTAGCGGGAGGAGTCTGGTTCTTC
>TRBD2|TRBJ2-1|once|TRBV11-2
CASSFGGSDPTHEQFF
TGTGCCAGCAGCTTTGGCGGGAGCGACCCTACGCATGAGCAGTTCTTC
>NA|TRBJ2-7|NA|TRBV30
CAWLRGSYEQYF
TGTGCCTGGCTCAGGGGCTCCTACGAGCAGTACTTC
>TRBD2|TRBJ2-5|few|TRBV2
CASSVLAGEETQYF
TGTGCCAGCAGCGTACTAGCGGGGGAAGAGACCCAGTACTTC
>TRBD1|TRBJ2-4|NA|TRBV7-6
CASSSQGSGDIQYF
TGTGCCAGCAGCTCACAGGGGAGTGGCGACATTCAGTACTTC
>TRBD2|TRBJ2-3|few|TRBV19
CASSLGRSSGSRGSTDTQYF
TGTGCCAGTAGTCTCGGGAGAAGTAGCGGGAGCAGGGGAAGCACAGATACGCAGTATTTT
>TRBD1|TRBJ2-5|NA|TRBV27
CASSLPGTGGQETQYF
TGTGCCAGCAGTTTACCGGGGACAGGGGGCCAAGAGACCCAGTACTTC
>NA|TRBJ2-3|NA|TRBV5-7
CASSRPSPRTDTQYF
TGTGCCAGCAGCCGCCCTAGCCCTCGCACAGATACGCAGTATTTT
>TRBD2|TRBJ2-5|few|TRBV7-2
CASSSTSGEGETQYF
TGTGCCAGCAGCTCAACTAGCGGGGAAGGAGAGACCCAGTACTTC
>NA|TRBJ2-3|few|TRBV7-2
CASSRDSSGGDTQYF
TGTGCCAGCAGTCGGGACTCTTCAGGTGGAGATACGCAGTATTTT
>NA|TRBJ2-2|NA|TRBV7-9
CASSQRTVNTGELFF
TGTGCCAGCAGCCAACGGACGGTGAACACCGGGGAGCTGTTTTTT
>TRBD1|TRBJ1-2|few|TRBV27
CASSPAGTGGAKGYTF
TGTGCCAGCAGTCCCGCCGGGACAGGGGGCGCGAAAGGCTACACCTTC
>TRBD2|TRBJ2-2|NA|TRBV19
CASSIQAGYTGELFF
TGTGCCAGTAGTATACAAGCGGGATATACCGGGGAGCTGTTTTTT
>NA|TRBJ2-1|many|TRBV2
CASSGAQSYNEQFF
TGTGCCAGCAGCGGGGCACAGTCCTACAATGAGCAGTTCTTC
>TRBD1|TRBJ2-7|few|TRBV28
CASSFRQGADEQYF
TGTGCCAGCAGTTTTCGGCAGGGGGCGGACGAGCAGTACTTC
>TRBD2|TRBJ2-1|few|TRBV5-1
CASSSSTSGKYNEQFF
TGCGCCAGCAGCTCATCGACTAGCGGCAAGTACAATGAGCAGTTCTTC
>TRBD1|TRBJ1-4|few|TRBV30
CAWSVRTGTGEKLFF
TGTGCCTGGAGCGTGAGGACAGGGACGGGTGAAAAACTGTTTTTT
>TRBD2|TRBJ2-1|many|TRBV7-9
CASSFASGRALGNEQFF
TGTGCCAGCAGCTTTGCCAGCGGGAGGGCCCTCGGCAATGAGCAGTTCTTC
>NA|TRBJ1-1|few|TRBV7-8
CASSSDASEAFF
TGTGCCAGCAGTTCGGACGCATCTGAAGCTTTCTTT
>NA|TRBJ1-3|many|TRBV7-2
CASSPQGSSGNTIYF
TGTGCCAGCAGCCCCCAGGGGTCCTCTGGAAACACCATATATTTT
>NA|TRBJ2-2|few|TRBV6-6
CASSSNRVSGELFF
TGTGCCAGCAGTTCCAACAGGGTCTCCGGGGAGCTGTTTTTT
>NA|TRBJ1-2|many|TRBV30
CAWRMGVGYGYTF
TGTGCCTGGAGGATGGGGGTTGGCTATGGCTACACCTTC
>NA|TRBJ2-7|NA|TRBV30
CAWPWLVGWNEQYF
TGTGCCTGGCCCTGGTTGGTGGGGTGGAACGAGCAGTACTTC
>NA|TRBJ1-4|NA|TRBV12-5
CASGYRVGEKLFF
TGTGCTAGTGGTTACCGGGTGGGTGAAAAACTGTTTTTT
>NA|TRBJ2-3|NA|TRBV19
CASSSGHHTDTQYF
TGTGCCAGTAGTTCGGGACACCACACAGATACGCAGTATTTT
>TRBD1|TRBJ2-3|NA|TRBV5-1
CASSRDRGADTQYF
TGCGCCAGCAGCCGGGACAGGGGCGCAGATACGCAGTATTTT
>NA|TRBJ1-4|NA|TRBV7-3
CASSLNAGEKLFF
TGTGCCAGCAGCTTAAATGCAGGAGAAAAACTGTTTTTT
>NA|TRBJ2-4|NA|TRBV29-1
CSVRVAKNIQYF
TGCAGCGTTAGAGTAGCCAAAAACATTCAGTACTTC
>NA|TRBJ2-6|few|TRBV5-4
CASSSQTGNSGANVLTF
TGTGCCAGCAGCTCCCAGACAGGAAACTCTGGGGCCAACGTCCTGACTTTC
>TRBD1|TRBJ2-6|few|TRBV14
CASSQDLGQNSGANVLTF
TGTGCCAGCAGCCAAGATCTGGGACAGAACTCTGGGGCCAACGTCCTGACTTTC
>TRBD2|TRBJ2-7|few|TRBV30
CAWSRDYLPYEQYF
TGTGCCTGGAGTCGGGACTACTTACCTTACGAGCAGTACTTC
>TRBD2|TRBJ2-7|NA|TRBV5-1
CASSLVAGGPSYEQYF
TGCGCCAGCAGCTTGGTCGCGGGAGGGCCATCCTACGAGCAGTACTTC
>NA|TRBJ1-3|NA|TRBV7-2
CASSPGGGLPGNTIYF
TGTGCCAGCAGCCCGGGCGGGGGGCTCCCCGGAAACACCATATATTTT
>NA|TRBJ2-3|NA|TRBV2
CASTLVTSTDTQYF
TGTGCCAGCACCCTAGTTACTAGCACAGATACGCAGTATTTT
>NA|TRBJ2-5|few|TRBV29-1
CSVDRGGYQETQYF
TGCAGCGTTGACAGGGGGGGGTACCAAGAGACCCAGTACTTC
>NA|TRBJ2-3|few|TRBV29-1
CSVGLSTDTQYF
TGCAGCGTCGGACTTAGCACAGATACGCAGTATTTT
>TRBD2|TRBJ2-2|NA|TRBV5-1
CASSYREGLTGELFF
TGCGCCAGCAGCTACCGGGAGGGCCTCACCGGGGAGCTGTTTTTT
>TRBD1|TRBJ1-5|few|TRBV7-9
CASSVDRASQPQHF
TGTGCCAGCAGTGTGGACAGGGCGAGTCAGCCCCAGCATTTT
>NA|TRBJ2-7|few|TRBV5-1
CASSLEGTPYEQYF
TGCGCCAGCAGCTTAGAGGGGACCCCTTACGAGCAGTACTTC